This TCR beta chain is from a study of cytomegalovirus exposure and HLA in healthy donors. Study overall: Out of about 190 million T cells, an earlier analysis found some 110 million unique TCR beta sequences in total.

The CDR3 contains 14 residues. From germline, CDR1 is MGHDK and CDR2 SYGVNS. V was cut by 1 base and J by 1 base, with 7 bases left in between. PCR used 60 Vbeta primers and 13 Jbeta primers. Libraries were prepared by immunoSEQ multiplex PCR; TCRdb keeps only in-frame clonotypes and omits some of them. This table holds some 100,000 clones, around 79% found once. This receptor was obtained from a male donor in good health and CMV-seropositive. Sequencing was done on a sample of PBMCs. The rearrangement joins TRBV25-1 to TRBJ1-2; D unclear. CDR3 in DNA: TGTGCCAGCAGTGAATCCCACAGTAACTATGGCTACACCTTC. The encoded protein is CASSESHSNYGYTF.